This TCR beta chain was identified during a study of T cells in localized non-small cell lung cancer. Measured with immunoSEQ multiplex PCR; TCRdb has only the in-frame clones, and not every one. The sample carries around 91,000 clones, roughly 90% recorded once. The CDR3 is 13 amino acids. The ends were cut back, 4 bases at V and 0 bases at J, with 8 bases in the middle. CDR1 and CDR2 from the germline V gene are SGHRS and YFSETQ. Turning to this clone: The antigen remains undetermined.

General observations from the study: Exceeding tumor, uninvolved adjacent lung had the highest T cell clonality. The appearance of a median roughly 61 of the top 100 tumor clones was seen in adjacent lung. The study sequenced only one region of the tumor. As a result, intratumor heterogeneity could not be excluded and remains possible.

The material was peripheral blood, obtained before any cancer treatment. The origin of this receptor is a man between 40 and 70 years old with stage I squamous cell lung carcinoma. The chain employs TRBV5-1 and TRBJ2-7, with no clear D. CDR3 region: CASSLSSSYEQYF. CDR3 coding DNA: TGCGCCAGCAGCCTCTCCTCCTCCTACGAGCAGTACTTC. The complete variable domain, with remaining parts taken from reference TRBV5-1 and TRBJ2-7, reads KAGVTQTPRYLIKTRGQQVTLSCSPISGHRSVSWYQQTPGQGLQFLFEYFSETQRNKGNFPGRFSGRQFSNSRSEMNVSTLELGDSALYLCASSLSSSYEQYFGPGTRLTVT.